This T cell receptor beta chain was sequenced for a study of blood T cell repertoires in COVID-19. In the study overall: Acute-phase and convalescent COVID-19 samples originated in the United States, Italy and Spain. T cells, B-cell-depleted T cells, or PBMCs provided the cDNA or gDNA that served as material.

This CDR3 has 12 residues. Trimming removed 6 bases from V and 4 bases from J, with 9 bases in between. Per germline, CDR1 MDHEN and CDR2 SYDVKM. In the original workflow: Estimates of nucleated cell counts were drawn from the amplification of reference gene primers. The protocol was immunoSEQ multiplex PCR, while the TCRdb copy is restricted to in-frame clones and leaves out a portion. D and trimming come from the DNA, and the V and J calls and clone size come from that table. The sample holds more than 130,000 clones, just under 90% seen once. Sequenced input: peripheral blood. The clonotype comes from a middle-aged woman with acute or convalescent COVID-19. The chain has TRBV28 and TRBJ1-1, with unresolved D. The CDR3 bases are TGTGCCAGCAGCCCGGTATTCACTGAAGCTTTCTTT. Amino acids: CASSPVFTEAFF. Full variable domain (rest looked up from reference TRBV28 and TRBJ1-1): DVKVTQSSRYLVKRTGEKVFLECVQDMDHENMFWYRQDPGLGLRLIYFSYDVKMKEKGDIPEGYSVSREKKERFSLILESASTNQTSMYLCASSPVFTEAFFGQGTRLTVV.